This is a list of T cell receptor beta chains from one sample in a study of blood T cell repertoires in COVID-19. Clones were read by immunoSEQ multiplex PCR, and TCRdb kept only the in-frame ones, dropping some. The sample includes over 250,000 clones, roughly 85% of them seen just once. The sequenced material came from peripheral blood. The receptors shown here come from a man in his fifties or sixties with active or convalescent COVID-19. CDR3s include the opening cysteine and the closing phenylalanine or tryptophan. The D gene is left open where the match is weak. Clone size is given for some rows only: seen once, a few or many times, or a class if the clone is expanded.

TRBD1,TRBJ1-3,.,TRBV27,TGTGCCAGCAGTTCCAAAGGGGACAGGGGAGGAAACACCATATATTTT,CASSSKGDRGGNTIYF
.,TRBJ1-4,.,TRBV6-5,TGTGCCAGCAGGACAGGCGCAACTAATGAAAAACTGTTTTTT,CASRTGATNEKLFF
TRBD2,TRBJ2-1,.,TRBV2,TGTGCCAGGTCGAATATTCTAGCGGGAAGAGGCAATGAGCAGTTCTTC,CARSNILAGRGNEQFF
.,TRBJ1-5,.,TRBV6-6,TGTGCCAGCAGTTACTCGGAGCAGACCGGAGGGACCCAGCATTTT,CASSYSEQTGGTQHF
.,TRBJ1-5,.,TRBV21-1,TGTGCCAGCACTCCACAATCGGGGGGGGTTGGCAATCAGCCCCAGCATTTT,CASTPQSGGVGNQPQHF
TRBD1,TRBJ1-3,.,TRBV30,TGTGCCTGGAGTGTTACGGGACAGCACTCTGGAAACACCATATATTTT,CAWSVTGQHSGNTIYF
TRBD2,TRBJ2-7,.,TRBV13,TGTGCCAGCAGCCCCCCCGGACTAGCGGGAACCTACGAGCAGTACTTC,CASSPPGLAGTYEQYF
.,TRBJ2-7,.,TRBV6-1,TGTGCCAGCAGTTCAGCACAGGGTCGCAACGAGCAGTACTTC,CASSSAQGRNEQYF
.,TRBJ1-5,once,TRBV28,TGTGCCAGCAGTCCATCAAAGACCCTGACAGGCTCCCAGCATTTT,CASSPSKTLTGSQHF
.,TRBJ2-1,.,TRBV4-1,TGCGCCAGCAGCCAAGACCTACAGACCTGGAATGAGCAGTTCTTC,CASSQDLQTWNEQFF
TRBD1,TRBJ2-4,.,TRBV5-4,TGTGCCAGCAGCTTAAGCGGACAGGGCGGAAACATTCAGTACTTC,CASSLSGQGGNIQYF
.,TRBJ2-7,.,TRBV3-1/TRBV3-2,TGTGCCAGCAGCCAAGATGTAAAGACTAGTCTGCCCGAGCAGTACTTC,CASSQDVKTSLPEQYF
.,TRBJ2-7,once,TRBV28,TGTGCCAGCAGGGAGGGGTACGAGCAGTACTTC,CASREGYEQYF
TRBD1,TRBJ2-7,.,TRBV5-1,TGCGCCAGCAGCCTCGGACAGGCTTCCTCCTACGAGCAGTACTTC,CASSLGQASSYEQYF
TRBD2,TRBJ2-1,.,TRBV28,TGTGCCAGCAGTAAACCTAGCGGCCGGGGAGGGTTCTTC,CASSKPSGRGGFF
.,TRBJ2-1,.,TRBV12-3/TRBV12-4,TGTGCCAGCAGTTTGAGGAAATTAGATGAGCAGTTCTTC,CASSLRKLDEQFF
.,TRBJ2-5,.,TRBV2,TGTGCCAGCAGTGAAAGCCACGACCGCCGGGGCCAGTACTTC,CASSESHDRRGQYF
TRBD2,TRBJ2-1,.,TRBV11-3,TGTGCCAGCAGCTTGGGACTAGCTCCCAATGAGCAGTTCTTC,CASSLGLAPNEQFF
TRBD2,TRBJ2-1,.,TRBV6-4,TGTGCCAGCAGCTCCCGACTAGCGGGTTACAATGAGCAGTTCTTC,CASSSRLAGYNEQFF
.,TRBJ2-1,.,TRBV7-3,TGTGCCAGCAGTTTCCGTGCCCGACTAGATGAGCAGTTCTTC,CASSFRARLDEQFF
TRBD1,TRBJ1-6,few,TRBV18,TGTGCCAGCTCACCATCCCCGGGACAGGCGGGATCACCCCTCCACTTT,CASSPSPGQAGSPLHF
TRBD2,TRBJ2-1,few,TRBV27,TGTGCCAGCAGTCCACGGACTAGCGGGAGTGCCCTCAATGAGCAGTTCTTC,CASSPRTSGSALNEQFF
.,TRBJ1-1,.,TRBV7-3,TGTGCCAGCAGCTCCGGGGGGAGGACTGAAGCTTTCTTT,CASSSGGRTEAFF
.,TRBJ2-7,.,TRBV30,TGTGCCTGGAGTGTACTGCCCTACGAGCAGTACTTC,CAWSVLPYEQYF
.,TRBJ2-2,.,TRBV9,TGTGCCAGCAGCGTAGGGGGGCAGGTTACCGGGGAGCTGTTTTTT,CASSVGGQVTGELFF
.,TRBJ1-1,.,TRBV11-2,TGTGCCAGCAGCTTCAGGGATGGCACTGAAGCTTTCTTT,CASSFRDGTEAFF
TRBD1,TRBJ1-1,.,TRBV27,TGTGCCAGCAGTTTCTCACTAACGGGACAGGGTGGAGTGATCTTT,CASSFSLTGQGGVIF
TRBD2,TRBJ2-7,.,TRBV2,TGTGCCAGCAGTCTCCTGACTAGCGGGACTACCGAGCAGTACTTC,CASSLLTSGTTEQYF
TRBD2,TRBJ2-7,.,TRBV4-3,TGCGCCAGCAGCCAAGATTTCGCGGGAGGTTGGGAGCAGTACTTC,CASSQDFAGGWEQYF
.,TRBJ2-3,.,TRBV28,TGTGCCAGCACCATCCCCTATGGTAGCGGTAGCACAGATACGCAGTATTTT,CASTIPYGSGSTDTQYF
.,TRBJ1-1,.,TRBV6-5,TGTGCCAGCATTTTAAACACTGAAGCTTTCTTT,CASILNTEAFF
TRBD1,TRBJ2-7,.,TRBV29-1,TGCAGCGTTGCAAGGGGGCCGGAGCAGTACTTC,CSVARGPEQYF
.,TRBJ2-2,.,TRBV12-1,TGTGCCAGCAGGACAGGGTTGGACACCGGGGAGCTGTTTTTT,CASRTGLDTGELFF
.,TRBJ1-6,.,TRBV7-9,TGTGCCAGCAGCCTCGTGGACAGATCACCCCTCCACTTT,CASSLVDRSPLHF
TRBD1,TRBJ1-6,.,TRBV27,TGTGCCAGCAGGGGGGACAGTTGGAAGGACTATAATTCACCCCTCCACTTT,CASRGDSWKDYNSPLHF
.,TRBJ2-4,few,TRBV19,TGTGCCAGTGATCAGGAAGGCATTCAGTACTTC,CASDQEGIQYF
TRBD1,TRBJ1-2,.,TRBV18,TGTGCCAGCTGGATCGGGACAGGGCTCGCTGATGGCTACACCTTC,CASWIGTGLADGYTF
.,TRBJ2-7,.,TRBV6-5,TGTGCCAGCAGTTCCGGCTCCTACGAGCAGTACTTC,CASSSGSYEQYF
TRBD1,TRBJ1-1,.,TRBV27,TGTGCCAGCAGTTTACGGACAGGGCAAATGTCAGCTTTCTTT,CASSLRTGQMSAFF
.,TRBJ2-5,.,TRBV18,TGTGCCAGCTCCTCAGGGTTCCAAGAGACCCAGTACTTC,CASSSGFQETQYF
TRBD1,TRBJ2-6,once,TRBV28,TGTGCCAGCAGAGCAGGGGGATCTGGGGCCAACGTCCTGACTTTC,CASRAGGSGANVLTF
TRBD1,TRBJ1-6,.,TRBV6-6,TGTGCCAGCAGTGGCCGGACAGGGGCTAATACAACACCCCTCCACTTT,CASSGRTGANTTPLHF
TRBD1,TRBJ2-5,.,TRBV5-6,TGTGCCAGCAGCAAGACAGGGGGCGTGGAGACCCAGTACTTC,CASSKTGGVETQYF
TRBD1,TRBJ2-1,.,TRBV7-9,TGTGCCAGCAGCCCCACCCGACAGGGGGGGCCTTACAATGAGCAGTTCTTC,CASSPTRQGGPYNEQFF
.,TRBJ1-1,.,TRBV2,TGTGCCAGCAGGGTGCGGGCAGGTGAAGCTTTCTTT,CASRVRAGEAFF
.,TRBJ1-4,.,TRBV6-5,TGTGCCAGCAGTCAACAGGAGTACAATGAAAAACTGTTTTTT,CASSQQEYNEKLFF
.,TRBJ2-7,.,TRBV3-1/TRBV3-2,TGTGCCAGCAGCCTCCTCCCGACTAGTCCAGGCTACGAGCAGTACTTC,CASSLLPTSPGYEQYF
TRBD2,TRBJ2-5,many,TRBV3-1/TRBV3-2,TGTGCCAGCAGCCGACTACAGCGGGAGGAGACCCAGTACTTC,CASSRLQREETQYF
.,TRBJ2-6,.,TRBV19,TGTGCCAGTAGTATGAAGGGGAGGACGTACAGCTCTGGGGCCAACGTCCTGACTTTC,CASSMKGRTYSSGANVLTF